This TCR beta chain was identified during a study of long-term antiretroviral therapy in people with HIV. Across the whole study: About a decade before 2015, the earliest samples were taken when ART was typically delayed. Study results and limitations: Across all time points, the repertoire was dominated by clones that expanded before ART.

The CDR3 loop spans 15 amino acids. After removal of 5 bases from V and 4 bases from J, the junction contained 10 bases not matched to a gene. The germline CDR1 and CDR2 sequences are SGHTA and FQGNSA. About this clone: The antigen remains unidentified.

Two or more post-ART PBMC samples, plus at least one pre-ART sample, were available for each donor. Investigators performed immunoSEQ version v3.0 at survey level. Target depth was roughly 40,000-50,000 T-cell genomes per sample. Measured with immunoSEQ multiplex PCR; TCRdb has only the in-frame clones, and not every one. The table records some 35,000 clones, approximately 95% of them present only once. The sample in question was unsorted PBMCs, obtained just over 5 years after starting antiretroviral therapy. This sequence originates from a woman between 45 and 65 years old with HIV. The chain combines TRBV7-2 with TRBJ1-2, with 7 positions matching TRBD1. DNA of the CDR3: TGTGCCAGCAGCCCCGACAGGGAGAGAATCTATGGCTACACCTTC. It encodes CASSPDRERIYGYTF.